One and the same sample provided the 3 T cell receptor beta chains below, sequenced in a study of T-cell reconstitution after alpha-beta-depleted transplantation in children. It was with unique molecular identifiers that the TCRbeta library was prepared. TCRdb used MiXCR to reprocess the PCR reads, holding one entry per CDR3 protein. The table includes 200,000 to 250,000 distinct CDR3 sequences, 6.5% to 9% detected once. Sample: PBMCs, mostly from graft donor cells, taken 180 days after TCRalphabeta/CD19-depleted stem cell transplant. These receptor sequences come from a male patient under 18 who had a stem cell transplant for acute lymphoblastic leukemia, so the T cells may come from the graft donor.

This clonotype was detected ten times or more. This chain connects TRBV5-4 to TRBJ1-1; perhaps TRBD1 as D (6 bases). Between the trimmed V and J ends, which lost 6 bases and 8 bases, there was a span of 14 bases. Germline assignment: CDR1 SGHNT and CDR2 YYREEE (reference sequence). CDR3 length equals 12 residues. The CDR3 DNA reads TGTGCCAGCACCCCCCAGGGGAAGGAAGCTTTCTTT. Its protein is CASTPQGKEAFF.

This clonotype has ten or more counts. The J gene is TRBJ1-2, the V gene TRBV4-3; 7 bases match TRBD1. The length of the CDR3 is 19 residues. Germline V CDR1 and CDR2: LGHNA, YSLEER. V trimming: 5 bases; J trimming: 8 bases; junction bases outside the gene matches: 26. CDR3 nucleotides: TGCGCCAGCAGCAACGGCTGGACAGGACGACTGCCCCCTACGGAGGGCTACACCTTC. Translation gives CASSNGWTGRLPPTEGYTF.

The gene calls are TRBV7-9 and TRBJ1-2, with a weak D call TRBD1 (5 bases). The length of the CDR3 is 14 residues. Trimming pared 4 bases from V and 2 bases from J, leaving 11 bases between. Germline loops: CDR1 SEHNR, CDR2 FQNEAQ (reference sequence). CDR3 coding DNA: TGTGCCAGCAGCTCGGGGGGGTTCAACTATGGCTACACCTTC. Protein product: CASSSGGFNYGYTF. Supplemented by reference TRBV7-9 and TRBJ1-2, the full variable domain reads DTGVSQNPRHKITKRGQNVTFRCDPISEHNRLYWYRQTLGQGPEFLTYFQNEAQLEKSRLLSDRFSAERPKGSFSTLEIQRTEQGDSAMYLCASSSGGFNYGYTFGSGTRLTVV.